Given below is one TCR beta chain in context. Its target is unknown. This specimen belongs to a study of T cell responses to AZD1222 COVID-19 vaccine. This CDR3 is built from 17 residues. Per the germline V gene, CDR1 is SGHVS and CDR2 is FNYEAQ. The V and J ends lost 3 bases and 2 bases respectively, with 17 bases between them. Second doses that came at about 4 or about 12 weeks were put together. Study observations and caveats: Females outnumbered males among donors, who were mostly white British; clonal diversity was possibly underestimated.

Assay: immunoSEQ multiplex PCR; the TCRdb copy retains only in-frame clones and omits some. The sample consists of over 100,000 clones, more than 70% of them appearing once. The receptor was derived from an adult who received the AZD1222 COVID-19 vaccine. Material: peripheral blood, obtained 28 days after the second AZD1222 dose. The V and J genes are TRBV7-6 and TRBJ2-1; tentative D call: TRBD2 (6 bases). The CDR3 DNA is TGTGCCAGCAGCTTTAGCCGCCGGGAGACCACCTACAATGAGCAGTTCTTC. This sequence encodes CASSFSRRETTYNEQFF.